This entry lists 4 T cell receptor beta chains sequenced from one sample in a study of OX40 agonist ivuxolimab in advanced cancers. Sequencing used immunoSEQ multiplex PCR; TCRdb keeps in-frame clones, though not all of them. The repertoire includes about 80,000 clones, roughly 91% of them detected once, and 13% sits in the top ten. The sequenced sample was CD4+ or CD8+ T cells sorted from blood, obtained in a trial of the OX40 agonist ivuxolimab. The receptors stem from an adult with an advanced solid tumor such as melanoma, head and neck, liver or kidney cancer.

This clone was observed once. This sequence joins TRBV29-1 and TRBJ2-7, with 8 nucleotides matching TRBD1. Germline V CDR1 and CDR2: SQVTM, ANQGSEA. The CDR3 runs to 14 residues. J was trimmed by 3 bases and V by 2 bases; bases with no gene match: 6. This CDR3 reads CSVETGQGGYEQYF. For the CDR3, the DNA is TGCAGCGTTGAAACCGGACAGGGCGGCTACGAGCAGTACTTC.

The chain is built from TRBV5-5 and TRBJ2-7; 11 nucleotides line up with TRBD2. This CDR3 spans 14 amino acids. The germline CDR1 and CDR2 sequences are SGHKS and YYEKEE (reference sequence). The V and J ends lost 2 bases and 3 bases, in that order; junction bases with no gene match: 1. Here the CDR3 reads CASSFGTSGYEQYF. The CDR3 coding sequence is TGTGCCAGCAGCTTTGGGACTAGCGGCTACGAGCAGTACTTC.

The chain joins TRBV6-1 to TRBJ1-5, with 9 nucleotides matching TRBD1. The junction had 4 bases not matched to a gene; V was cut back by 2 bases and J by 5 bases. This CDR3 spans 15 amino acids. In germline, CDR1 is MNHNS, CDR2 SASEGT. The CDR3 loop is CASSERDREYQPQHF. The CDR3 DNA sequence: TGTGCCAGCAGTGAACGGGACAGGGAATATCAGCCCCAGCATTTT.

Here the CDR3 DNA reads TGTGCCAGCAGCCCGGCTTTTGGGGGGGAGCAGACCCAGTACTTC. Its protein product is CASSPAFGGEQTQYF. The chain carries TRBV5-4 and TRBJ2-5; 7 nucleotides match TRBD2. With V trimmed by 4 bases and J by 6 bases, 12 bases remained unmatched. The length of the CDR3 is 15 residues. Germline lookup yields CDR1 SGHNT and CDR2 YYREEE (reference sequence).